What follows are 8 T cell receptor beta chains derived from one specimen sequenced in a study of neurological immune-mediated disorders. Specified time point: technical triplicate 1. A single record per CDR3 protein comes from TCRdb applying MiXCR to the 5' RACE reads. The repertoire consists of 25,000 or so distinct CDR3 sequences, with approximately 13% occurring once and the leading ten covering roughly 5%. Sequencing was carried out using CD4+ T cells from blood. The receptors were gathered from a female donor with HTLV-1-associated myelopathy (HAM/TSP).

The sample holds many counts of this clonotype. V gene TRBV5-1 combines with J gene TRBJ2-5; 13 nucleotides match TRBD2. The CDR3 totals 16 residues. Germline CDR1 SGHRS, CDR2 YFSETQ. Trimming at V came to 5 bases and at J to 2 bases, leaving 6 bases not matched to a gene. This CDR3 is CASRGGLAGRQETQYF. The CDR3 bases are TGCGCCAGCAGGGGGGGACTAGCGGGGCGACAAGAGACCCAGTACTTC.

This clonotype was counted at least ten times. The J gene is TRBJ1-1, the V gene TRBV11-1; D gene ambiguous. The V and J ends lost 2 bases and 4 bases respectively, with 11 bases between them. CDR1 and CDR2 (germline): SGHAT, FQDESV (reference sequence). There are 14 residues in the CDR3. The DNA of the CDR3 is TGTGCCAGCAGCTTAAGGAGGGATGGCACTGAAGCTTTCTTT. Translating gives CASSLRRDGTEAFF.

This clonotype was observed at least ten times. CDR3 nucleotides: TGTGCCAGCAGCTTCTTGGTTAGGGCCGGCACCGGGGAGCTGTTTTTT. Protein sequence: CASSFLVRAGTGELFF. The V and J genes are TRBV5-8 and TRBJ2-2; no definite D call. The CDR3 runs to 16 residues. Germline V gene data show CDR1 as SGHTS and CDR2 as YDEGEE. With 2 bases removed from V and 4 bases from J, the gap between germline ends came to 15 bases.

There are many counts of this clonotype. The chain is built from TRBV20-1 and TRBJ1-1, with a possible D match to TRBD1 (5 bases). Germline assignment: CDR1 DFQATT and CDR2 SNEGSKA (reference sequence). This CDR3 has 12 residues. The V and J ends lost 5 bases and 6 bases respectively, with 13 bases between them. The CDR3 reads CSAHSGLPEAFF. CDR3 DNA: TGCAGTGCTCATTCAGGGTTACCTGAAGCTTTCTTT.

The table lists this clonotype with a few counts. The chain combines TRBV5-1 with TRBJ1-1, with 7 positions matching TRBD1. Trimming removed 4 bases from V and 2 bases from J; junction bases left unmatched: 5. The V gene's germline CDR1 is SGHRS and CDR2 YFSETQ. The CDR3 has 14 amino acids. The CDR3: CASSREGANTEAFF. The CDR3 nucleotides are TGCGCCAGCAGCAGGGAGGGGGCCAACACTGAAGCTTTCTTT.

This clonotype was counted many times. CDR3 loop: CASSRAGGHYNEQFF. The CDR3 DNA follows: TGTGCCAGCAGCAGAGCGGGCGGACACTACAATGAGCAGTTCTTC. J is TRBJ2-1 and V is TRBV7-2; tentatively, D is TRBD2 (6 bases). In germline, CDR1 is SGHTA, CDR2 FQGNSA. The CDR3 consists of 15 residues. V shed 5 bases and J shed 3 bases, with 14 bases lying between them.

This clonotype was counted ten times or more. The chain recombines TRBV3-1 with TRBJ2-1, with D possibly called TRBD1 or TRBD2 (5 bases each). V was cut by 4 bases and J by 5 bases, with 12 bases left in between. CDR1 LGHDT and CDR2 YNNKEL come from the germline V gene (reference sequence). CDR3 length: 14 residues. The CDR3 region has the DNA TGTGCCAGCAGCCCCCGGGACCACCACAATGAGCAGTTCTTC. This sequence encodes CASSPRDHHNEQFF.

In this sample, this clonotype turned up many times. This chain connects TRBV5-1 to TRBJ2-2; D could derive from TRBD1 or TRBD2 (6 bases each). V was shortened by 1 base and J by 5 bases, with 15 bases between the two germline ends. This CDR3 has 16 amino acids. CDR1 is SGHRS and CDR2 is YFSETQ in the germline V gene. The CDR3 nucleotides are TGCGCCAGCAGCTTGTTCGGGGGCGCGGATACCGGGGAGCTGTTTTTT. This translates into CASSLFGGADTGELFF.